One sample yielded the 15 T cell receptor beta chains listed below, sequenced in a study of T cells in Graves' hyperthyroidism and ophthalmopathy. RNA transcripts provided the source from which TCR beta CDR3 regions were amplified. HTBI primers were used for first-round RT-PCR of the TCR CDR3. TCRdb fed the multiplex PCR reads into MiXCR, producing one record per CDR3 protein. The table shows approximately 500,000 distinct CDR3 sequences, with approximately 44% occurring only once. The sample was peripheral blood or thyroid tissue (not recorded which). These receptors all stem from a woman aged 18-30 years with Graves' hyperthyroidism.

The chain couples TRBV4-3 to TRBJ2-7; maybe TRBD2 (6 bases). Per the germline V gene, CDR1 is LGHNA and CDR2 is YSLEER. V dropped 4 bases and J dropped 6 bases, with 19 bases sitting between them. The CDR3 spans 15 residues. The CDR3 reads CASSRASDVASEQYF. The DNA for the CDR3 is TGCGCCAGCAGCCGGGCTAGCGACGTGGCCAGCGAGCAGTACTTC.

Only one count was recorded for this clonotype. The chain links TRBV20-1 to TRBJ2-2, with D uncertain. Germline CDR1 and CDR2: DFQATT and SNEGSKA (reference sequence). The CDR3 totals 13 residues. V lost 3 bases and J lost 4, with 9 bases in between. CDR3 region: CSARGSLTGELFF. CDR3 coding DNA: TGCAGTGCTAGGGGAAGTCTCACCGGGGAGCTGTTTTTT.

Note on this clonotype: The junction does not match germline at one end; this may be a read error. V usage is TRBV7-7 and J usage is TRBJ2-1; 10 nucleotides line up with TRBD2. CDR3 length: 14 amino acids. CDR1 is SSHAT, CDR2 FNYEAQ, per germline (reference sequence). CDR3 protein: CASSSLGLANEQFF. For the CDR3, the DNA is TGTGCTAGCAGCTCTTTGGGACTAGCGAATGAGCAGTTCTTC.

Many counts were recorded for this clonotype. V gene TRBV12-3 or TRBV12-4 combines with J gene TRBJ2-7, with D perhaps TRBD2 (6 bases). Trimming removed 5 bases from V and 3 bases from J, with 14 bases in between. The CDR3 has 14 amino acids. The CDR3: CASSVTRGLYEQYF. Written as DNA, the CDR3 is TGTGCCAGCAGTGTAACTCGGGGACTCTACGAGCAGTACTTC.

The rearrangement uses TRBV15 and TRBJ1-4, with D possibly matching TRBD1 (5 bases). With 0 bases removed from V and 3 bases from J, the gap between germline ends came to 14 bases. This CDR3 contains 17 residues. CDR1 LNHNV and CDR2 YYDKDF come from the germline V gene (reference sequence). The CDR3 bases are TGTGCCACCAGCAGAGATCGTGGGTCGGGGGCTAATGAAAAACTGTTTTTT. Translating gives CATSRDRGSGANEKLFF. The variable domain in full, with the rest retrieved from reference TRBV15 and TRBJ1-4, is DAMVIQNPRYQVTQFGKPVTLSCSQTLNHNVMYWYQQKSSQAPKLLFHYYDKDFNNEADTPDNFQSRRPNTSFCFLDIRSPGLGDTAMYLCATSRDRGSGANEKLFFGSGTQLSVL.

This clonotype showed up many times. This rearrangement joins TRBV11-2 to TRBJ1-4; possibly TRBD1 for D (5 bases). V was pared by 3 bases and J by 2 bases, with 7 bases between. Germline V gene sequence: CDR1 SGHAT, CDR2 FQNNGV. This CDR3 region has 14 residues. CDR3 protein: CASSLGTTNEKLFF. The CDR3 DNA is TGTGCCAGCAGCTTGGGGACCACTAATGAAAAACTGTTTTTT.

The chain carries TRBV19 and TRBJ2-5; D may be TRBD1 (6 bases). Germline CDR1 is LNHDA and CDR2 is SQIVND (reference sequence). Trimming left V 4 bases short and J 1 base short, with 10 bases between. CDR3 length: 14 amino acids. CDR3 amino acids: CASSKGQTQETQYF. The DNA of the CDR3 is TGTGCCAGTAGTAAAGGACAGACCCAAGAGACCCAGTACTTC.

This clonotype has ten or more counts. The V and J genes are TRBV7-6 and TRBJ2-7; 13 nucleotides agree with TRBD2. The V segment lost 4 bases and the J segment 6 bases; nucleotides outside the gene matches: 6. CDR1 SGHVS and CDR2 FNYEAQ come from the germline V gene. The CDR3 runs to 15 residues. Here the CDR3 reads CASSSLGLAGSEQYF. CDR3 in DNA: TGTGCCAGCAGCTCACTGGGACTAGCGGGAAGCGAGCAGTACTTC.

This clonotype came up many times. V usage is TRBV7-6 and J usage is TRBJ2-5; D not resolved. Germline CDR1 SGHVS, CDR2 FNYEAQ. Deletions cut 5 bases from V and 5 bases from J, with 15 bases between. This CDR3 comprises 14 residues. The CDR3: CASSQGLVVETQYF. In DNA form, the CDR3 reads TGTGCCAGCAGCCAAGGATTGGTGGTGGAGACCCAGTACTTC.

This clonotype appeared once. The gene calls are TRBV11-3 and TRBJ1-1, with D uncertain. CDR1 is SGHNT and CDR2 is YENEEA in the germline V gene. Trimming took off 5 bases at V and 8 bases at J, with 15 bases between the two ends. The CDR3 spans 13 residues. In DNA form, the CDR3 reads TGTGCCAGCAGCCCAGAGGCAGTCGGGGAAGCTTTCTTT. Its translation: CASSPEAVGEAFF. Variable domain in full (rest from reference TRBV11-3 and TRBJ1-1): EAGVVQSPRYKIIEKKQPVAFWCNPISGHNTLYWYLQNLGQGPELLIRYENEEAVDDSQLPKDRFSAERLKGVDSTLKIQPAELGDSAVYLCASSPEAVGEAFFGQGTRLTVV.

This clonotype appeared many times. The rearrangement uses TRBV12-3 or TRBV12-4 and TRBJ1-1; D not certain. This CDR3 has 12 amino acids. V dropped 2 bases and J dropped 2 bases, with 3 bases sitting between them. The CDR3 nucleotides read TGTGCCAGCAGTTTATACAACACTGAAGCTTTCTTT. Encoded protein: CASSLYNTEAFF.

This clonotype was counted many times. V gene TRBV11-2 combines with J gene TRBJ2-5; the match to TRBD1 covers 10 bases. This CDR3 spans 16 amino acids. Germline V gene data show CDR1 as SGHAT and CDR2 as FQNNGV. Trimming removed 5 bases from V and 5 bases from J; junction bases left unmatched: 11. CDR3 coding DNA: TGTGCCAGCAGCCCCCGGACAGGGGGGCCTGAGGAGACCCAGTACTTC. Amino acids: CASSPRTGGPEETQYF.

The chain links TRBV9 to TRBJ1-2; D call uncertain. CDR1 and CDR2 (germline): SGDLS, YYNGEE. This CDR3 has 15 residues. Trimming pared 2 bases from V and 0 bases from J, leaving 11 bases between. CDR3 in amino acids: CASSVEHSTNYGYTF. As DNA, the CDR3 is TGTGCCAGCAGCGTTGAACACAGTACTAACTATGGCTACACCTTC.

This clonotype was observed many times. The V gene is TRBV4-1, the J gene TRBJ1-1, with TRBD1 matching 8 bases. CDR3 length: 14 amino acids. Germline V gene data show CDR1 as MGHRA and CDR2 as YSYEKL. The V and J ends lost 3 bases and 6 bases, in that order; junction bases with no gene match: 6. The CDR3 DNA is TGCGCCAGCAGCCAGCAGGGGGCTGGGGCTGAAGCTTTCTTT. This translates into CASSQQGAGAEAFF.

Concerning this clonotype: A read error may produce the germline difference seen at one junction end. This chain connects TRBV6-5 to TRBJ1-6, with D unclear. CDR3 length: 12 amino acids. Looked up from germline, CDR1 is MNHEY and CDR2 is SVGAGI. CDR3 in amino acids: CASSQANSLLHF. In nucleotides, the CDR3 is TGTGCCAGCAGCCAGGCCAATTCACTCCTCCACTTT.